This TCR beta chain was identified during a study of T cell responses to AZD1222 COVID-19 vaccine. V was clipped by 3 bases and J by 3 bases; unmatched bases: 6. The CDR3 is 15 residues long. Per the germline V gene, CDR1 is SGHRS and CDR2 is YFSETQ. Investigators merged groups given second doses at roughly 4 or roughly 12 weeks. Assay used: immunoSEQ multiplex PCR; TCRdb lists only in-frame clones, some missing. This sample carries roughly 140,000 clones, over 80% of them seen once, and the ten largest clones take about 9%. Findings and caveats of the study: Repertoire sampling occurred only after the peak T cell response. Spike was spanned by vaccine-associated CD4 TCRs, with dominance at 160-218 and 743-854. Females made up more of the donors, who were largely white British, and clonal diversity may have come out too low.

A single count supports this clone. Its antigen is not known. The gene calls are TRBV5-1 and TRBJ2-7; 10 bases map to TRBD2. The TCR sequence derives from an adult who received the AZD1222 COVID-19 vaccine. This specimen consisted of peripheral blood, obtained 28 days after the second AZD1222 dose. This CDR3 is CASSSIGTSVYEQYF. CDR3 DNA: TGCGCCAGCAGCTCGATTGGGACTAGCGTCTACGAGCAGTACTTC. The full variable domain, its missing parts supplied by reference TRBV5-1 and TRBJ2-7, is KAGVTQTPRYLIKTRGQQVTLSCSPISGHRSVSWYQQTPGQGLQFLFEYFSETQRNKGNFPGRFSGRQFSNSRSEMNVSTLELGDSALYLCASSSIGTSVYEQYFGPGTRLTVT.